Each of the 29 T cell receptor beta chains below was sequenced from the same sample in a study of OX40 agonist ivuxolimab in advanced cancers. Using immunoSEQ multiplex PCR, the repertoire was profiled, and TCRdb retains in-frame clones only, with some absent. Among approximately 47,000 clones listed, about 86% were seen once. The sequencing here drew on CD4+ or CD8+ T cells sorted from blood, taken in a trial of the OX40 agonist ivuxolimab. The source is an adult with an advanced solid tumor such as melanoma, head and neck, liver or kidney cancer.

The chain uses TRBV13 and TRBJ2-1; D is perhaps TRBD1 (5 bases). Germline V gene sequence: CDR1 PRHDT, CDR2 FYEKMQ (reference sequence). The CDR3 has 12 amino acids. The V and J ends lost 0 bases and 9 bases respectively, with 6 bases between them. Here the CDR3 DNA reads TGTGCCAGCAGCTTAGGAGGGGCTGAGCAGTTCTTC. As protein: CASSLGGAEQFF.

This chain uses TRBV7-2 with TRBJ2-5, with D perhaps matching TRBD2 (7 bases). From germline, CDR1 is SGHTA and CDR2 FQGNSA. The CDR3 is 15 amino acids. The V end lost 7 bases, the J end lost 4 bases, and 19 bases lay between the germline ends. The DNA of the CDR3 is TGTGCCAGCAACTGGGGGGGGCCGGGATTAGAGACCCAGTACTTC. The encoded protein is CASNWGGPGLETQYF.

The chain is built from TRBV9 and TRBJ2-3; D unclear. The V end was cut by 3 bases, the J end by 0 bases, with 5 bases between. Germline V gives CDR1 SGDLS, CDR2 YYNGEE. This CDR3 contains 13 residues. CDR3 region: CASSAPSTDTQYF. As DNA, the CDR3 is TGTGCCAGCAGCGCCCCTAGCACAGATACGCAGTATTTT.

The J gene is TRBJ1-1, the V gene TRBV7-9; no reliable D call. Germline lookup yields CDR1 SEHNR and CDR2 FQNEAQ (reference sequence). The CDR3 is 12 amino acids. Trimming stripped 5 bases from V and 4 bases from J, with 8 bases between. CDR3 in DNA: TGTGCCAGCAGCCCTATGGGCACTGAAGCTTTCTTT. It is translated as CASSPMGTEAFF.

This clone was found once. The V and J genes are TRBV27 and TRBJ2-7; TRBD1 aligns across 10 bases. Germline CDR1 and CDR2: MNHEY and SMNVEV (reference sequence). The CDR3 is 17 residues long. J was trimmed by 9 bases and V by 2 bases; bases with no gene match: 16. CDR3 region: CASSLSRAGTGATTQYF. As DNA, the CDR3 is TGTGCCAGCAGTTTAAGCAGGGCCGGGACAGGGGCTACGACGCAGTACTTC.

This clone has a single count. The chain joins TRBV2 to TRBJ2-7; D remains unclear. The V gene lost 6 bases and the J gene lost 0 bases, with 9 bases spanning the gap. This CDR3 has 13 residues. Germline V gives CDR1 SNHLY, CDR2 FYNNEI. The CDR3 here is CASSPENSYEQYF. As DNA, the CDR3 is TGTGCCAGCAGCCCCGAAAACTCCTACGAGCAGTACTTC.

This chain joins TRBV11-2 and TRBJ2-7; D may match TRBD1 or TRBD2 (5 bases each). This CDR3 region has 15 residues. The germline CDR1 and CDR2 sequences are SGHAT and FQNNGV. V lost 5 bases and J lost 3, with 17 bases in between. CDR3: CASSPRGPLFYEQYF. For the CDR3, the DNA is TGTGCCAGCAGCCCCCGGGGACCGCTATTCTACGAGCAGTACTTC.

By its share, this clone is medium-sized. The V and J genes are TRBV5-6 and TRBJ2-3; the match to TRBD1 covers 8 bases. Germline CDR1 reads SGHDT; CDR2 reads YYEEEE. V was pared by 0 bases and J by 0 bases, with 6 bases of the junction left unmatched. This CDR3 comprises 17 residues. In nucleotides, the CDR3 is TGTGCCAGCAGCTTGGTCTCAGGGGGCGGTAGCACAGATACGCAGTATTTT. It yields the protein CASSLVSGGGSTDTQYF. Looking up the rest from reference TRBV5-6 and TRBJ2-3 gives the full variable domain: DAGVTQSPTHLIKTRGQQVTLRCSPKSGHDTVSWYQQALGQGPQFIFQYYEEEERQRGNFPDRFSGHQFPNYSSELNVNALLLGDSALYLCASSLVSGGGSTDTQYFGPGTRLTVL.

The genes are TRBV5-1 and TRBJ2-7; TRBD1 might be the D (5 bases). The CDR3 runs to 14 residues. Germline V CDR1 and CDR2: SGHRS, YFSETQ. The V end was cut by 1 base, the J end by 1 base, with 9 bases between. CDR3 loop: CASSLLDRSYEQYF. As DNA, the CDR3 is TGCGCCAGCAGCTTGCTTGACAGATCCTACGAGCAGTACTTC.

The V and J genes are TRBV11-2 and TRBJ1-1; D perhaps matches TRBD1 (5 bases). Germline assignment: CDR1 SGHAT and CDR2 FQNNGV. This CDR3 has 13 residues. V was pared by 1 base and J by 10 bases, with 13 bases between. CDR3 bases: TGTGCCAGCAGCTTAGGGACGATGGGGGGAGCTTTCTTT. Protein sequence: CASSLGTMGGAFF.

The chain employs TRBV9 and TRBJ2-7; D might be TRBD1 or TRBD2, each matching 5 bases. The CDR3 spans 13 residues. Trimming stripped 3 bases from V and 6 bases from J, with 13 bases between. Germline loops: CDR1 SGDLS, CDR2 YYNGEE. CDR3 DNA: TGTGCCAGCAGCGCAGGGAGCCTGGGCGAGCAGTACTTC. Its translation: CASSAGSLGEQYF.

The rearrangement links TRBV4-3 to TRBJ1-2; possible D gene TRBD1, 6 bases. Per germline, CDR1 LGHNA and CDR2 YSLEER. V lost 1 base, J lost 4 bases, and 13 bases lay in between. The CDR3 has 15 residues. The CDR3 reads CASSQGFGGGYGYTF. Here the CDR3 DNA reads TGCGCCAGCAGCCAAGGTTTCGGGGGCGGCTATGGCTACACCTTC.

CDR3: CSVEGQGYEQYF. The CDR3 DNA reads TGCAGCGTTGAAGGCCAGGGATACGAGCAGTACTTC. V gene TRBV29-1 combines with J gene TRBJ2-7; D possibly corresponds to TRBD1 (5 bases). Germline V gives CDR1 SQVTM, CDR2 ANQGSEA. The CDR3 loop spans 12 amino acids. V gave up 1 base and J gave up 4 bases, with 8 bases separating them.

The chain couples TRBV4-3 to TRBJ2-3, with 8 bases matching TRBD1. The CDR3 extends over 16 amino acids. Germline V gene sequence: CDR1 LGHNA, CDR2 YSLEER. Germline trimming cut 1 base from V and 4 bases from J; bases unmatched to any gene: 7. The CDR3 region is CASSQAPDRDSDTQYF. The DNA of the CDR3 is TGCGCCAGCAGCCAAGCACCGGACAGGGACTCAGATACGCAGTATTTT.

V gene TRBV29-1 combines with J gene TRBJ2-7, with D unclear. Germline V lookup: CDR1 SQVTM, CDR2 ANQGSEA. The germline V and J ends were trimmed by 3 bases and 4 bases, with 4 bases remaining between them. This CDR3 is built from 10 residues. The CDR3 region has the DNA TGCAGCGTTGACGGGTACGAGCAGTACTTC. Translated: CSVDGYEQYF.

CDR3 protein: CASSQGGITNTEAFF. The DNA of the CDR3 is TGCGCCAGCAGCCAAGGAGGGATAACGAACACTGAAGCTTTCTTT. This chain connects TRBV4-1 to TRBJ1-1; no clear D. Deletions cut 1 base from V and 1 base from J, with 10 bases between. Germline CDR1 is MGHRA and CDR2 is YSYEKL. CDR3 size: 15 residues.

The J gene is TRBJ1-1, the V gene TRBV7-9, with 9 bases that match TRBD1. The germline V gene encodes CDR1 SEHNR and CDR2 FQNEAQ (reference sequence). CDR3 length equals 15 residues. V shed 5 bases, J shed 7 bases, and the junction held 11 bases outside the gene matches. The CDR3 DNA reads TGTGCCAGCAGCAAAAACAGGGGGCTCGGAATTGAAGCTTTCTTT. It yields the protein CASSKNRGLGIEAFF. The whole variable domain, filled in from reference TRBV7-9 and TRBJ1-1, reads DTGVSQNPRHKITKRGQNVTFRCDPISEHNRLYWYRQTLGQGPEFLTYFQNEAQLEKSRLLSDRFSAERPKGSFSTLEIQRTEQGDSAMYLCASSKNRGLGIEAFFGQGTRLTVV.

The chain couples TRBV29-1 to TRBJ2-7, with 7 bases lining up with TRBD1. Per the germline V gene, CDR1 is SQVTM and CDR2 is ANQGSEA. The CDR3 covers 16 residues. Unmatched junction bases numbered 13, after V lost 3 bases and J lost 2 bases. The chain's CDR3 is CSVEFRNRGVTYEQYF. The DNA of the CDR3 is TGCAGCGTTGAGTTCCGCAACAGGGGCGTAACCTACGAGCAGTACTTC.

This chain connects TRBV29-1 to TRBJ2-7, with D possibly matching TRBD1 (5 bases). The ends were cut back, 0 bases at V and 2 bases at J, with 14 bases in the middle. Germline CDR1 and CDR2: SQVTM and ANQGSEA. The CDR3 loop spans 15 amino acids. The CDR3 sequence is CSVEDWNRTPYEQYF. The DNA for the CDR3 is TGCAGCGTTGAAGATTGGAACAGGACCCCCTACGAGCAGTACTTC.

This clone was found once. The V gene is TRBV6-4, the J gene TRBJ2-1; D might be TRBD2 (6 bases). Trimming pared 0 bases from V and 0 bases from J, leaving 6 bases between. This CDR3 contains 15 residues. CDR1 is MRHNA, CDR2 SNTAGT, per germline. The CDR3 loop is CASSDSSGSYNEQFF. CDR3 nucleotides: TGTGCCAGCAGTGACTCTAGCGGCTCCTACAATGAGCAGTTCTTC.

The chain is built from TRBV28 and TRBJ2-1, with TRBD2 identical over 11 bases. This CDR3 spans 18 amino acids. V shed 6 bases and J 0 bases; nucleotides not matched to a gene: 10. Germline V lookup: CDR1 MDHEN, CDR2 SYDVKM. CDR3 coding DNA: TGTGCCAGCAGCCCCCCGGGACTAGCGGTGAGCTCCTACAATGAGCAGTTCTTC. Residues: CASSPPGLAVSSYNEQFF.

For this clone: Germline and junction disagree at one end, which may indicate a read error. The chain couples TRBV2 to TRBJ2-1; 7 positions agree with TRBD2. This CDR3 is 10 amino acids long. In germline, CDR1 is SNHLY, CDR2 FYNNEI. In nucleotides, the CDR3 is TGTGCCAGCAGTGAACCGGGACTAATCTTC. Its translation: CASSEPGLIF.

The sample holds one count of this clone. The chain links TRBV6-5 to TRBJ1-6; possible D gene TRBD1, 5 bases. Per the germline V gene, CDR1 is MNHEY and CDR2 is SVGAGI. CDR3 length: 13 residues. Trimming stripped 4 bases from V and 8 bases from J, with 9 bases between. CDR3 DNA: TGTGCCAGCAGTTTGGGGGGGGATTCACCCCTCCACTTT. Its protein is CASSLGGDSPLHF.

The genes are TRBV27 and TRBJ1-3; unclear D gene. The CDR3 has 15 amino acids. Trimming took off 0 bases at V and 0 bases at J, with 6 bases between the two ends. CDR1 and CDR2 from the germline V gene are MNHEY and SMNVEV (reference sequence). CDR3 in DNA: TGTGCCAGCAGTTTATCTCTGGCCTCTGGAAACACCATATATTTT. Its translation is CASSLSLASGNTIYF.

This chain joins TRBV6-1 and TRBJ2-2; D call uncertain. With 10 bases removed from V and 5 bases from J, the gap between germline ends came to 20 bases. The germline V gene encodes CDR1 MNHNS and CDR2 SASEGT. This CDR3 contains 15 residues. The CDR3 nucleotides read TGTGCCACCCTATTAAAGGGTCAGTTAACCGGGGAGCTGTTTTTT. Encoded protein: CATLLKGQLTGELFF.

The chain employs TRBV9 and TRBJ2-4, with 10 bases identical to TRBD2. This CDR3 comprises 16 residues. From germline, CDR1 is SGDLS and CDR2 YYNGEE. V lost 4 bases, J lost 6 bases, and 10 bases stayed unmatched. The chain's CDR3 is CASSPPLAGDLNIQYF. The CDR3 DNA is TGTGCCAGCAGCCCTCCCCTAGCGGGAGACCTAAACATTCAGTACTTC.

This chain uses TRBV4-1 with TRBJ2-7, with no clear D. The V gene's germline CDR1 is MGHRA and CDR2 YSYEKL. The CDR3 has 15 amino acids. Trimming stripped 8 bases from V and 3 bases from J, with 20 bases between. CDR3 DNA sequence: TGCGCCAGCTCCCGGCGGCCAATACCTAACTACGAGCAGTACTTC. Residues: CASSRRPIPNYEQYF.

The V and J genes are TRBV29-1 and TRBJ2-7; no clear D gene. Germline V gene lookup returns CDR1 SQVTM and CDR2 ANQGSEA. V was clipped by 2 bases and J by 4 bases, with 15 bases between them. The CDR3 has 14 residues. CDR3 in DNA: TGCAGCGTTGAATTACCGGATCATGAGTACGAGCAGTACTTC. Protein: CSVELPDHEYEQYF.

J is TRBJ2-5 and V is TRBV5-1, with D tentatively TRBD1 (5 bases). The V and J ends lost 1 base and 1 base respectively, with 20 bases between them. The CDR3 contains 18 residues. Germline values: CDR1 SGHRS, CDR2 YFSETQ. This CDR3 is CASSLPLRKTVFQETQYF. The CDR3 DNA reads as TGCGCCAGCAGCTTGCCCTTACGTAAGACAGTATTCCAAGAGACCCAGTACTTC.